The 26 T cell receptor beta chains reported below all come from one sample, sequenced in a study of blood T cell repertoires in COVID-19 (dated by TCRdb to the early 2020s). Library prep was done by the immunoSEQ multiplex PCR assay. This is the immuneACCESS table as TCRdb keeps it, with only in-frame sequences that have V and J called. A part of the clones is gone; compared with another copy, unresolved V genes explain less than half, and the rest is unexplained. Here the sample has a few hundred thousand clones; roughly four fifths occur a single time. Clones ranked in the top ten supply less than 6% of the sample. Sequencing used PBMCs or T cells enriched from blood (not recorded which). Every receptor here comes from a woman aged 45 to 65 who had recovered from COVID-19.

The CDR3 DNA is TGTGCCACCCGACTAGCGATTACCTACAATGAGCAGTTCTTC. Translation gives CATRLAITYNEQFF. This chain joins TRBV7-2 and TRBJ2-1; TRBD2 matches 8 bases. V lost 10 bases to trimming and J lost 2 bases; unmatched junction nucleotides: 7. Germline assignment: CDR1 SGHTA and CDR2 FQGNSA. The CDR3 contains 14 residues.

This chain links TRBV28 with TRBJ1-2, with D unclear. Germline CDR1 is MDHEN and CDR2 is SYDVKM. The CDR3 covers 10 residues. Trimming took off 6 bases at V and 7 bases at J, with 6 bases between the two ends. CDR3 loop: CASSGVGYTF. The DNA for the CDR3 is TGTGCCAGCAGCGGAGTTGGCTACACCTTC.

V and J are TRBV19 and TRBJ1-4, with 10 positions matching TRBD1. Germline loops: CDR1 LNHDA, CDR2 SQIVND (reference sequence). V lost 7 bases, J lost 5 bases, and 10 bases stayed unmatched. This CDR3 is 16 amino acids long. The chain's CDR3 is CASTQGVGQGNEKLFF. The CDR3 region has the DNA TGTGCCAGTACCCAAGGGGTGGGACAGGGGAATGAAAAACTGTTTTTT. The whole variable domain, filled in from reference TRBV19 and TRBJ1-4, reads DGGITQSPKYLFRKEGQNVTLSCEQNLNHDAMYWYRQDPGQGLRLIYYSQIVNDFQKGDIAEGYSVSREKKESFPLTVTSAQKNPTAFYLCASTQGVGQGNEKLFFGSGTQLSVL.

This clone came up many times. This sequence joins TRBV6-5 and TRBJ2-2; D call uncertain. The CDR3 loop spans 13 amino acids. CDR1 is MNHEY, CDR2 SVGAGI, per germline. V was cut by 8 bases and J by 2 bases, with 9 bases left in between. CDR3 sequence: CASVYSNTGELFF. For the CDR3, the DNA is TGTGCCAGCGTTTACAGTAACACCGGGGAGCTGTTTTTT.

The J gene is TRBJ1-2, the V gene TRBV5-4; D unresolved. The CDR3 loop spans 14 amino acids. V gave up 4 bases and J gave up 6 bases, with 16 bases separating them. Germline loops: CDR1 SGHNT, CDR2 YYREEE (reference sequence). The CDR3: CASSPPWQAHGYTF. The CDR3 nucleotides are TGTGCCAGCAGCCCGCCGTGGCAGGCCCATGGCTACACCTTC.

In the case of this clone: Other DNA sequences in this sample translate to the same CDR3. CDR3: CASSLGANTEAFF. In DNA form, the CDR3 reads TGTGCCAGCAGTTTGGGGGCGAACACTGAAGCTTTCTTT. V gene TRBV12-3 or TRBV12-4 combines with J gene TRBJ1-1; tentative D call: TRBD1 (6 bases). V lost 3 bases, J lost 1 base, and 6 bases lay in between. The CDR3 runs 13 residues.

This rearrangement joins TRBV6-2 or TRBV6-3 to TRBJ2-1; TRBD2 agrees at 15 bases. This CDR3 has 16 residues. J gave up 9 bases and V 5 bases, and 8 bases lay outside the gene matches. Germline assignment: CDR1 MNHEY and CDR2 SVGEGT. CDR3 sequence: CASSRGTSGGRSEQFF. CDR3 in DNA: TGTGCCAGCAGTAGAGGGACTAGCGGGGGGAGGAGTGAGCAGTTCTTC.

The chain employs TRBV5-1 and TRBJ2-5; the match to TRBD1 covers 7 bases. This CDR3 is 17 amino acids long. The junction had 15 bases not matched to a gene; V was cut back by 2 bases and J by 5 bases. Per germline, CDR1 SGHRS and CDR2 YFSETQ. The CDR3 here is CASSLQARQGESETQYF. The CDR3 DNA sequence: TGCGCCAGCAGCTTACAAGCCCGTCAGGGGGAGTCGGAGACCCAGTACTTC. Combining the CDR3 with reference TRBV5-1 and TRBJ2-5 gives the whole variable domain KAGVTQTPRYLIKTRGQQVTLSCSPISGHRSVSWYQQTPGQGLQFLFEYFSETQRNKGNFPGRFSGRQFSNSRSEMNVSTLELGDSALYLCASSLQARQGESETQYFGPGTRLLVL.

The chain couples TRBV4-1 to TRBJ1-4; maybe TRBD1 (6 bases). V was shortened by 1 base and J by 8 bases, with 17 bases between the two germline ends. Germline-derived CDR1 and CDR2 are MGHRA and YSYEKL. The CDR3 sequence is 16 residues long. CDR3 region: CASSQGQEQGREKLFF. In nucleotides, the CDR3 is TGCGCCAGCAGCCAAGGGCAAGAACAGGGTCGGGAAAAACTGTTTTTT.

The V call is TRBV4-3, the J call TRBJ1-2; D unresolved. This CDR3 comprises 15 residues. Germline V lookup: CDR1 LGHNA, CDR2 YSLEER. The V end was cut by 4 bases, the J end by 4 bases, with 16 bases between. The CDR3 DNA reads TGCGCCAGCAGCCCCGGACCTAGCCCTCTCTATGGCTACACCTTC. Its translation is CASSPGPSPLYGYTF.

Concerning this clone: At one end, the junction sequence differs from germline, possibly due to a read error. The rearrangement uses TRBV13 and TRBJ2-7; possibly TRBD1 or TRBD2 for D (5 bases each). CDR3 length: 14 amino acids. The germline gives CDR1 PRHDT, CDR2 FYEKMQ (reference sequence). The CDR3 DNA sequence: TGTGCCAGCAGCCTAGGGGTCGGGGTCTACGAGCAGTACTTC. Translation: CASSLGVGVYEQYF.

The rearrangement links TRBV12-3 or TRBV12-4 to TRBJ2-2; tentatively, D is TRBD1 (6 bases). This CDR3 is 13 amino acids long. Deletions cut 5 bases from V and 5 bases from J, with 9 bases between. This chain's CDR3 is CASSDTGTGELFF. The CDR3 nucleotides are TGTGCCAGCAGTGATACAGGGACCGGGGAGCTGTTTTTT.

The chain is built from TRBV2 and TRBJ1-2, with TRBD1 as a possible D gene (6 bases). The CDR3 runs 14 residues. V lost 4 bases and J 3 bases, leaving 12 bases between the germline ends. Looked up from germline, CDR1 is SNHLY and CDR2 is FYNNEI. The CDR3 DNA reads TGTGCCAGCAGTGTGGGGGGGCGCGACTATGGCTACACCTTC. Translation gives CASSVGGRDYGYTF.

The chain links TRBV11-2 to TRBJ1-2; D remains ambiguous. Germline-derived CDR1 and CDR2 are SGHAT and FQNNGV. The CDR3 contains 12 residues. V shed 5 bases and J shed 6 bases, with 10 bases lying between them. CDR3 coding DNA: TGTGCCAGCAGCGCCGAGATAAATGGCTACACCTTC. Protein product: CASSAEINGYTF.

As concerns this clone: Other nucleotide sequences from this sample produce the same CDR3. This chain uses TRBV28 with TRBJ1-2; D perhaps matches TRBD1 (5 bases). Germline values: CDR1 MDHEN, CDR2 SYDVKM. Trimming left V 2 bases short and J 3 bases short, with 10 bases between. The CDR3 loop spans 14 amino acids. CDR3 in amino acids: CASSLGAGDYGYTF. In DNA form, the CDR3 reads TGTGCCAGCAGTTTAGGGGCGGGGGACTATGGCTACACCTTC.

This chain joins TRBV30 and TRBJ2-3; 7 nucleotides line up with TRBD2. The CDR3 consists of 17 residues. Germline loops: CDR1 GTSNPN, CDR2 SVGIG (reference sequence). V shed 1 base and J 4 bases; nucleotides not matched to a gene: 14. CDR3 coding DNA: TGTGCCTGGAGTGCGAGGCGTACGGGACTACAGGCAGATACGCAGTATTTT. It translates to CAWSARRTGLQADTQYF. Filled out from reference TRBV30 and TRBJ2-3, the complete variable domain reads SQTIHQWPATLVQPVGSPLSLECTVEGTSNPNLYWYRQAAGRGLQLLFYSVGIGQISSEVPQNLSASRPQDRQFILSSKKLLLSDSGFYLCAWSARRTGLQADTQYFGPGTRLTVL.

The CDR3 nucleotides are TGCGCCAGCAGTCAATGGGGAGGGGGGTCTAATGAAAAACTGTTTTTT. It translates to CASSQWGGGSNEKLFF. The chain joins TRBV23-1 to TRBJ1-4, with a possible D match to TRBD1 (6 bases). TRBV23-1 is treated as an ORF (open reading frame) with a function not yet certain. There are 16 residues in the CDR3. Trimming shortened V by 1 base and J by 3 bases, and 12 bases separated the two germline ends.

The DNA of the CDR3 is TGTGCCAGCAGCAGGACAGGTCCAAGCTCCTATAATTCACCCCTCCACTTT. This translates into CASSRTGPSSYNSPLHF. The chain carries TRBV5-8 and TRBJ1-6, with 7 bases fitting TRBD1. The V gene's germline CDR1 is SGHTS and CDR2 YDEGEE. J lost 0 bases, V lost 4 bases, and 7 bases had no gene match. This CDR3 is 17 amino acids long.

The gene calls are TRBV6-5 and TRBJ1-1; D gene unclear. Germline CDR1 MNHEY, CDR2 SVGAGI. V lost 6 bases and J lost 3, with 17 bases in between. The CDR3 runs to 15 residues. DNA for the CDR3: TGTGCCAGCAGACCTGGTCTCTTCGGGTACACTGAAGCTTTCTTT. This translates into CASRPGLFGYTEAFF.

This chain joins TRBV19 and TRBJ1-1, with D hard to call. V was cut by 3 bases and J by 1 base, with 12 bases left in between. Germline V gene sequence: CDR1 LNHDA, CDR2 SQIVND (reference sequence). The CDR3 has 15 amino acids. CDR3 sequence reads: CASSMWLTPNTEAFF. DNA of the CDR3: TGTGCCAGTAGTATGTGGTTAACACCGAACACTGAAGCTTTCTTT.

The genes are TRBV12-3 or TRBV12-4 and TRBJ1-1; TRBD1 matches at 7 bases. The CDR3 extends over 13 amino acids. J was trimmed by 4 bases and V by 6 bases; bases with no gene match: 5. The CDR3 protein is CASRTGLVTEAFF. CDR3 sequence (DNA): TGTGCCAGCAGGACAGGGTTGGTCACTGAAGCTTTCTTT.

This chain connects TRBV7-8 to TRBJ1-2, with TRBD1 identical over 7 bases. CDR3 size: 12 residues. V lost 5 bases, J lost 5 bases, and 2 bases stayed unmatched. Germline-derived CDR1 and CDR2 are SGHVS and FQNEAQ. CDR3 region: CASSQGVYGYTF. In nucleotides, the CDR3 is TGTGCCAGCAGCCAGGGGGTTTATGGCTACACCTTC.

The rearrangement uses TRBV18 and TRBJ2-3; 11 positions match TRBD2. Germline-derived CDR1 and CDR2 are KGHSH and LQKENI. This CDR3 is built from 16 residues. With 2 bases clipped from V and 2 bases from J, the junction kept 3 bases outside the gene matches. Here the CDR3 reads CASSPLAGGFTDTQYF. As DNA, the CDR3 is TGTGCCAGCTCACCATTAGCGGGGGGGTTCACAGATACGCAGTATTTT. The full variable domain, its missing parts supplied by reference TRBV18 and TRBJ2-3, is NAGVMQNPRHLVRRRGQEARLRCSPMKGHSHVYWYRQLPEEGLKFMVYLQKENIIDESGMPKERFSAEFPKEGPSILRIQQVVRGDSAAYFCASSPLAGGFTDTQYFGPGTRLTVL.

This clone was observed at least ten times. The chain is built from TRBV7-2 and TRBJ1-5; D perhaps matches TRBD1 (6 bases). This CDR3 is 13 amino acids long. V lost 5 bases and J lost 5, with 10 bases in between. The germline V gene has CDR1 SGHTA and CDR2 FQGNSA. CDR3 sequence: CASSPGQYQPQHF. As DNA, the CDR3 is TGTGCCAGCAGCCCCGGACAGTATCAGCCCCAGCATTTT.

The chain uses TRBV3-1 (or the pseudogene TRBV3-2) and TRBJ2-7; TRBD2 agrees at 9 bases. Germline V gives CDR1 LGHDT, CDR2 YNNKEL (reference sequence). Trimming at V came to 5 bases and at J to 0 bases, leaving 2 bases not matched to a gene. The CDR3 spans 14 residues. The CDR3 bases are TGTGCCAGCAGCGCTAGCGGGACCTCCTACGAGCAGTACTTC. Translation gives CASSASGTSYEQYF.

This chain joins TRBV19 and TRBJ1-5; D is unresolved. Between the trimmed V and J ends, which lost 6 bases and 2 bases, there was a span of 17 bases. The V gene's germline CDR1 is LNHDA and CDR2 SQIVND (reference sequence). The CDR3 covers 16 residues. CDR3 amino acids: CASRLSFGTGNQPQHF. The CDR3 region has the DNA TGTGCCAGTAGACTCTCCTTTGGCACAGGCAATCAGCCCCAGCATTTT. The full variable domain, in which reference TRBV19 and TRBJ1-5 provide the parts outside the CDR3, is DGGITQSPKYLFRKEGQNVTLSCEQNLNHDAMYWYRQDPGQGLRLIYYSQIVNDFQKGDIAEGYSVSREKKESFPLTVTSAQKNPTAFYLCASRLSFGTGNQPQHFGDGTRLSIL.